This T cell receptor beta chain comes out of a study of blood T cell repertoires in COVID-19 (dated by TCRdb to 2020 to 2022). Context from the whole study: Samples from collaborators originated in the United States, Italy and Spain and spanned both the acute and convalescent phases of COVID-19. The prospective study material was composed of cDNA or gDNA derived from T cells, B-cell-depleted T cells, or PBMCs. Subjects who had been exposed to COVID-19, were actively infected with it, or had recovered from it provided the deeply sampled blood TCRbeta repertoires that made up the dataset. The repertoires were released in a freely available public database intended as a resource for research on the immune response to SARS-CoV-2. Samples came from the ongoing ImmuneRACE study (first 160 participants) plus 1,254 subjects from 6 global collaborators. The sample metadata nearly always contained a de-identified subject ID, COVID-19 status, age in years and sex. HLA class I and class II types, where available, came from metadata supplied by the sample provider rather than from assay-based typing. The paper's findings and limits, for the study overall: The quantity of clinical and demographic metadata differed by source and by participant and was supplied without curation.

The immunoSEQ Assay, a bias-controlled multiplex PCR, was used to amplify TCRbeta CDR3 regions from genomic DNA. In the paper's pipeline: Within the assay, amplification of reference gene primers was used to estimate how many nucleated cells each sample contained. Sequence reads were collapsed and filtered to measure the absolute abundance of every unique TCRbeta CDR3 rearrangement. For each sample, productive Simpson clonality was calculated by taking the square root of Simpson's diversity index across productive rearrangements. Here the immuneACCESS table is served through TCRdb, limited to in-frame sequences with V and J called. Missing clones are a known gap in these copies; in checked studies unresolved V genes cover under half, and the rest lacks a known reason. V, J and clone size are taken as reported in that table, and D and trimming were inferred from the DNA itself. This sample holds about 400,000 clones; around 90% were observed only once. Around 1.2% of the sample belongs to the ten largest clones.

V and J are truncated by 10 bases and 7 bases respectively, leaving an intervening sequence of 19 bases. CDR1 is given as SEHNR and CDR2 as FQNEAQ, both from the germline V gene (reference sequence). The CDR3 measures 13 amino acids from cysteine to phenylalanine. Solely the CDR3 DNA is kept, with 39 bases framed from the first base. Comments on this clone: The clone's antigen remains unknown. No qualities accompany the bases; no much larger clone lies one base away.

Whole blood was collected in K2EDTA tubes by collaborating institutions according to the institutions' own protocols. For TCRbeta analysis, collaborator samples were shipped as frozen whole blood, as isolated PBMCs, or as DNA extracted from either sample type. The specimen sequenced was peripheral blood. This TCR was sampled from a man aged 35 to 55 with acute or convalescent COVID-19. The V gene is TRBV7-9 and the J gene is TRBJ1-2, with TRBD1 as a weak D call on 6 bases. CDR3 loop: CAINPTGLGGYTF. The DNA reads TGTGCCATAAACCCAACAGGGTTAGGTGGCTACACCTTC.